The clone carrying this T cell receptor beta chain was detected a few times. This entry comes from a study of memory CD4+ T cells and cytomegalovirus serostatus. Assay: immunoSEQ multiplex PCR; the TCRdb copy retains only in-frame clones and omits some. The sample gives about 27,000 clones, around 75% of which show up once; more than 0.55% is in the top ten. Losses at the gene ends were 4 bases for V and 6 bases for J; bases not matched to a gene: 7. Germline V gene lookup returns CDR1 SGDLS and CDR2 YYNGEE. The CDR3 spans 15 residues. The sort gate was single viable CD3+CD4+CD8-CD45RO+ cells for memory CD4+ T cells.

This receptor was taken from an adult in good health and CMV-seronegative. Sequencing was done on a sample of memory CD4+ T cells from blood. The chain recombines TRBV9 with TRBJ1-4; TRBD1 matches 9 bases. CDR3 loop: CASSSRDRVDEKLFF. CDR3 bases: TGTGCCAGCAGCTCCCGGGACAGGGTAGATGAAAAACTGTTTTTT.